This TCR beta chain derives from a study of cytomegalovirus exposure and HLA in healthy donors. Study observations and caveats: A further, later analysis showed that HLA-associated TCR beta chains (compared with equally common others) were more clonally expanded. Sequencing likely produced, as an artifact, a cluster of highly shared sequence variants.

V lost 6 bases, J lost 6 bases, and 7 bases stayed unmatched. Germline assignment: CDR1 MNHEY and CDR2 SVGAGI. The CDR3 totals 14 residues. Note on this clone: Its antigen is as yet unknown.

A multiplex PCR was run with 60 Vbeta primers and 13 Jbeta primers. Libraries were prepared by immunoSEQ multiplex PCR; TCRdb keeps only in-frame clonotypes and omits some of them. This listing includes 80,000 to 95,000 clones. This receptor was taken from a man between 45 and 60 years old in good health and CMV-seropositive. Sequenced material: PBMCs. The chain has TRBV6-5 and TRBJ1-4; 7 nucleotides align to TRBD1. Here the CDR3 reads CASSQDRFYEKLFF. The CDR3 DNA is TGTGCCAGCAGCCAGGACAGGTTCTATGAAAAACTGTTTTTT.